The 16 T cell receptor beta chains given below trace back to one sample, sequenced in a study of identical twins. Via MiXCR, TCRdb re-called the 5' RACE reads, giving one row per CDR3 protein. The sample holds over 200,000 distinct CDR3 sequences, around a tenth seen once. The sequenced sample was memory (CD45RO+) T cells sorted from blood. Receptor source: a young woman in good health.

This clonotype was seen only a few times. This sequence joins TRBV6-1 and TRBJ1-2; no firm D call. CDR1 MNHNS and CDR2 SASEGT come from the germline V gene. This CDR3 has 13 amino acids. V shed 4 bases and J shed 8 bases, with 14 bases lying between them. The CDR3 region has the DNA TGTGCCAGCAGTGGACGGCCGCTATACGGCTACACCTTC. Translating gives CASSGRPLYGYTF.

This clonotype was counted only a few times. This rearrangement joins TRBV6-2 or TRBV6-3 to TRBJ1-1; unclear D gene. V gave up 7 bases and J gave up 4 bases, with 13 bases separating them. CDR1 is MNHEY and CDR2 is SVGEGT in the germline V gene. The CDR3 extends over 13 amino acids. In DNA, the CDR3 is TGTGCCAGCAAGCTGGGGTTCAGCACTGAAGCTTTCTTT. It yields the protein CASKLGFSTEAFF.

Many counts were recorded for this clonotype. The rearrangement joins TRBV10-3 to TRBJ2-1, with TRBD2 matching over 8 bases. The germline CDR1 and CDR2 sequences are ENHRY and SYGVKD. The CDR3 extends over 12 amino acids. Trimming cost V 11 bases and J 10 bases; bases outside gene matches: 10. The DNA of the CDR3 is TGTGCCGTGGCCGGGACTAGGGAGGAGCAGTTCTTC. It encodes CAVAGTREEQFF.

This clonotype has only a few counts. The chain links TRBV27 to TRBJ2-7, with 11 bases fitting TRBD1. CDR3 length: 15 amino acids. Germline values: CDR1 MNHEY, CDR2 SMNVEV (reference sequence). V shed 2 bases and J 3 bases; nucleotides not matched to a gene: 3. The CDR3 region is CASSLRTGGSYEQYF. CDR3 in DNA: TGTGCCAGCAGTTTAAGGACAGGGGGCAGCTACGAGCAGTACTTC.

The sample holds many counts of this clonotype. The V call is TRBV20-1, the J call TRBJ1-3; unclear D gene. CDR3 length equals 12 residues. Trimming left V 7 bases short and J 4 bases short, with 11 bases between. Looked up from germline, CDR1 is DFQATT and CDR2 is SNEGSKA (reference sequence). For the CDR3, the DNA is TGCAGTGTGGAAGGGCCGGGAAACACCATATATTTT. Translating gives CSVEGPGNTIYF.

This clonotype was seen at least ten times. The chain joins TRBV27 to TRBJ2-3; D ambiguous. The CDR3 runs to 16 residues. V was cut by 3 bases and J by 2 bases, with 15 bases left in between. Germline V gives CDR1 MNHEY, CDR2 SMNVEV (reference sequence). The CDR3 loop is CASSFLTVRSTDTQYF. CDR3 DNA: TGTGCCAGCAGTTTTTTGACGGTTCGGTCCACAGATACGCAGTATTTT.

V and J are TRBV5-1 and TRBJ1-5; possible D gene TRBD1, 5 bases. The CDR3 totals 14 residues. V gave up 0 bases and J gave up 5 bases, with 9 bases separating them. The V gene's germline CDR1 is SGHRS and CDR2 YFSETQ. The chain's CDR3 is CASSLVPRDQPQHF. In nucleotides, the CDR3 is TGCGCCAGCAGCTTGGTTCCCAGGGATCAGCCCCAGCATTTT. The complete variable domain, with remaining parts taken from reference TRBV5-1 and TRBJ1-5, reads KAGVTQTPRYLIKTRGQQVTLSCSPISGHRSVSWYQQTPGQGLQFLFEYFSETQRNKGNFPGRFSGRQFSNSRSEMNVSTLELGDSALYLCASSLVPRDQPQHFGDGTRLSIL.

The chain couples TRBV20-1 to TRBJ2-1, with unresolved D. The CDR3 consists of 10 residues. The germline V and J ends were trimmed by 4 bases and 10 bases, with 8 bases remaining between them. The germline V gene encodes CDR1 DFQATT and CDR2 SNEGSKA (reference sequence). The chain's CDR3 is CSATEGEQFF. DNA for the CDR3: TGCAGTGCTACGGAAGGGGAGCAGTTCTTC.

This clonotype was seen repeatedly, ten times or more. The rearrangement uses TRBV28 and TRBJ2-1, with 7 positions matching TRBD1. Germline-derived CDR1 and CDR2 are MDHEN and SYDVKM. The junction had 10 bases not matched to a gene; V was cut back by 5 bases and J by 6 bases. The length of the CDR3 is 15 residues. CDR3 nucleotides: TGTGCCAGCAGTCCTCGACCGACAGGGAGCAATGAGCAGTTCTTC. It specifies CASSPRPTGSNEQFF.

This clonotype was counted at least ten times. The CDR3 spells CASSSTAGAYNEQFF. CDR3 sequence (DNA): TGCGCCAGCAGCTCTACTGCGGGAGCCTACAATGAGCAGTTCTTC. The chain uses TRBV5-1 and TRBJ2-1; the match to TRBD2 covers 7 bases. Trimming removed 3 bases from V and 2 bases from J; junction bases left unmatched: 5. CDR1 SGHRS and CDR2 YFSETQ come from the germline V gene. The CDR3 is 15 residues long.

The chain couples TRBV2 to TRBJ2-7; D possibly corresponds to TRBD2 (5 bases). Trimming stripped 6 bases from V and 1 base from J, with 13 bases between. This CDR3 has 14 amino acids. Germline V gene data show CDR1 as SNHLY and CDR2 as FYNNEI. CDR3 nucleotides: TGTGCCAGCAGACGGGAAGAGGGTTCCTACGAGCAGTACTTC. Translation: CASRREEGSYEQYF.

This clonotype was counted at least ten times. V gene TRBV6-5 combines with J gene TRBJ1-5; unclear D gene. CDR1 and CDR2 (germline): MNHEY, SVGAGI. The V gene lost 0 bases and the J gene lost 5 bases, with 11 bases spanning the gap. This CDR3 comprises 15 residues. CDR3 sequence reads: CASSYSSSVDQPQHF. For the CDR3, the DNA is TGTGCCAGCAGTTACTCGTCGTCAGTTGATCAGCCCCAGCATTTT.

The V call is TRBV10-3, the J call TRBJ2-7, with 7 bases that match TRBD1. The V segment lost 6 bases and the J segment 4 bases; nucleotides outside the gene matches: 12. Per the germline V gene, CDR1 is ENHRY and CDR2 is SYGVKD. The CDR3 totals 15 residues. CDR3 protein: CAIRPSTGTVYEQYF. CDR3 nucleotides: TGTGCCATCAGACCGAGTACCGGGACAGTTTACGAGCAGTACTTC.

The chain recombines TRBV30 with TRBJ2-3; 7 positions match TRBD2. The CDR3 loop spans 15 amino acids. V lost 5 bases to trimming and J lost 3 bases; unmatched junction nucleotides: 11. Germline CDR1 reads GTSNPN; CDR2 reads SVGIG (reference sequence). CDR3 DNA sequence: TGTGCCTGGGTGAAGGAAGCGGGATCAACAGATACGCAGTATTTT. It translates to CAWVKEAGSTDTQYF.

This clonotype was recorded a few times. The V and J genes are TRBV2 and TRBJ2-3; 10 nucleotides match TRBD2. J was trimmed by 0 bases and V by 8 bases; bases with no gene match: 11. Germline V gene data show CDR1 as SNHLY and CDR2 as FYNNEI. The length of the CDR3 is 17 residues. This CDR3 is CASQGTSGNPSTDTQYF. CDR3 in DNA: TGTGCCAGCCAAGGAACTAGCGGGAATCCTAGCACAGATACGCAGTATTTT.

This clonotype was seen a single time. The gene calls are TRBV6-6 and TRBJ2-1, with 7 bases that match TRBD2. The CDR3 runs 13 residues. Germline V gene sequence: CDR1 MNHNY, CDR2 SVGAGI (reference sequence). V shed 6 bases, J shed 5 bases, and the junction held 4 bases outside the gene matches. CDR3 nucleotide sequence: TGTGCCAGCAGACCCGGGAGGAACAATGAGCAGTTCTTC. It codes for CASRPGRNNEQFF.